These 4 T cell receptor beta chains originate from one sample sequenced in a study of T cells in Graves' hyperthyroidism and ophthalmopathy. Amplified TCR beta CDR3 regions came from RNA transcripts. HTBI primers were the set used in a first-round RT-PCR of the TCR CDR3. TCRdb re-derived calls from the multiplex PCR reads in MiXCR, one entry per CDR3 protein. The table has approximately 690,000 distinct CDR3 sequences, under 25% seen once. The material sequenced was blood. The source of these receptors is a man aged 25 to 45 with Graves' ophthalmopathy.

This clonotype was picked up a small number of times. The chain uses TRBV7-2 and TRBJ2-5; D gene unclear. There are 13 residues in the CDR3. V was trimmed by 5 bases and J by 3 bases, leaving 10 bases between them. Germline lookup yields CDR1 SGHTA and CDR2 FQGNSA. In nucleotides, the CDR3 is TGTGCCAGCAGCGATAGCCCCAAAGAGACCCAGTACTTC. It codes for CASSDSPKETQYF.

This clonotype was observed many times. This CDR3 reads CASSLANYEQYF. The CDR3 nucleotides read TGTGCCAGCAGTTTGGCCAATTACGAGCAGTACTTC. This rearrangement joins TRBV6-2 or TRBV6-3 to TRBJ2-7; no clear D. The length of the CDR3 is 12 residues. Trimming left V 4 bases short and J 4 bases short, with 8 bases between. Germline V gene data show CDR1 as MNHEY and CDR2 as SVGEGT.

This clonotype was found a few times. V gene TRBV5-1 combines with J gene TRBJ1-1, with D unclear. CDR3 length: 14 amino acids. V lost 2 bases and J lost 1, with 9 bases in between. Germline lookup yields CDR1 SGHRS and CDR2 YFSETQ. The CDR3 region is CASSFSSSNTEAFF. The CDR3 bases are TGCGCCAGCAGCTTTTCCAGCTCGAACACTGAAGCTTTCTTT.

The chain couples TRBV18 to TRBJ2-3; tentative D call: TRBD1 (5 bases). The V end lost 5 bases, the J end lost 0 bases, and 15 bases lay between the germline ends. The CDR3 runs 16 residues. Germline V gene data show CDR1 as KGHSH and CDR2 as LQKENI. As DNA, the CDR3 is TGTGCCAGCTCATTGCAGGGCGGCGTGAGCACAGATACGCAGTATTTT. Residues: CASSLQGGVSTDTQYF. The variable domain in full, completed from reference TRBV18 and TRBJ2-3, reads NAGVMQNPRHLVRRRGQEARLRCSPMKGHSHVYWYRQLPEEGLKFMVYLQKENIIDESGMPKERFSAEFPKEGPSILRIQQVVRGDSAAYFCASSLQGGVSTDTQYFGPGTRLTVL.